These 10 T cell receptor beta chains were all obtained from the same sample, sequenced in a study of T cells in Graves' hyperthyroidism and ophthalmopathy. From RNA transcripts, TCR beta CDR3 regions were amplified. HTBI primers drove first-round RT-PCR of the TCR CDR3. One entry per CDR3 protein results from TCRdb running MiXCR on the multiplex PCR reads. The profile covers about 560,000 distinct CDR3 sequences, with 14% appearing a single time and about 14% taken by the ten largest. Sequencing was performed on blood. The receptor set was obtained from a woman aged 40 to 50 with Graves' hyperthyroidism.

This clonotype has more than one count but fewer than ten. The rearrangement joins TRBV7-2 to TRBJ1-4, with TRBD1 as a possible D gene (6 bases). Looked up from germline, CDR1 is SGHTA and CDR2 is FQGNSA. Trimming took off 6 bases at V and 0 bases at J, with 17 bases between the two ends. The CDR3 length is 17 residues. CDR3 nucleotide sequence: TGTGCCAGCAGGAGGGGGGGTATCGACGCAACTAATGAAAAACTGTTTTTT. Translated, it gives CASRRGGIDATNEKLFF.

This clonotype has just a few counts. This sequence joins TRBV5-1 and TRBJ2-5; 8 bases align to TRBD1. This CDR3 region has 15 residues. Germline assignment: CDR1 SGHRS and CDR2 YFSETQ. Germline trimming cut 10 bases from V and 5 bases from J; bases unmatched to any gene: 16. The CDR3 nucleotides are TGCGCCGGATCTCGGACAGGGTTGTTCTCCGAGACCCAGTACTTC. Its translation: CAGSRTGLFSETQYF.

J is TRBJ2-1 and V is TRBV3-1, with 7 positions matching TRBD2. The CDR3 is made up of 15 amino acids. With V trimmed by 1 base and J by 7 bases, 7 bases remained unmatched. In germline, CDR1 is LGHDT, CDR2 YNNKEL (reference sequence). DNA of the CDR3: TGTGCCAGCAGCCAAGGACTAGCTTCTGGGAATGAGCAGTTCTTC. The encoded protein is CASSQGLASGNEQFF.

This clonotype was seen many times. The chain couples TRBV10-3 to TRBJ2-1, with 9 bases matching TRBD2. Unmatched junction bases numbered 17, after V lost 7 bases and J lost 1 base. Germline CDR1 ENHRY, CDR2 SYGVKD. The CDR3 runs 19 residues. The CDR3 DNA sequence: TGTGCCATCAAGCGGCAGGTCGGTGTAGCGGGAGAATCCTACAATGAGCAGTTCTTC. Its protein is CAIKRQVGVAGESYNEQFF.

This clonotype has ten or more counts. V gene TRBV7-2 combines with J gene TRBJ2-7; 10 nucleotides align to TRBD2. Germline lookup yields CDR1 SGHTA and CDR2 FQGNSA. With V trimmed by 5 bases and J by 0 bases, 4 bases remained unmatched. The CDR3 spans 15 residues. CDR3 nucleotide sequence: TGTGCCAGCAGCGGACTAGCGGTAAGCTCCTACGAGCAGTACTTC. It specifies CASSGLAVSSYEQYF.

This clonotype was counted ten times or more. The CDR3 protein is CASSSTRTGYGETQYF. CDR3 DNA: TGTGCCAGCAGTTCTACCCGGACAGGGTATGGAGAGACCCAGTACTTC. The chain joins TRBV28 to TRBJ2-5; TRBD1 aligns across 8 bases. V dropped 4 bases and J dropped 4; count of bases not matched to a gene: 11. CDR3 length: 16 residues. Germline loops: CDR1 MDHEN, CDR2 SYDVKM.

This clonotype showed up many times. The J gene is TRBJ1-2, the V gene TRBV9, with a tentative D call TRBD1 (6 bases). The V gene's germline CDR1 is SGDLS and CDR2 YYNGEE. The CDR3 totals 14 residues. V shed 2 bases and J shed 3 bases, with 11 bases lying between them. CDR3 in DNA: TGTGCCAGCAGCGTGGGTTCAGGGGACTATGGCTACACCTTC. Amino acid sequence: CASSVGSGDYGYTF. The full variable domain, with the rest looked up from reference TRBV9 and TRBJ1-2, is DSGVTQTPKHLITATGQRVTLRCSPRSGDLSVYWYQQSLDQGLQFLIQYYNGEERAKGNILERFSAQQFPDLHSELNLSSLELGDSALYFCASSVGSGDYGYTFGSGTRLTVV.

The chain is built from TRBV2 and TRBJ2-5; no clear D. CDR1 is SNHLY and CDR2 is FYNNEI in the germline V gene. This CDR3 region has 12 residues. V lost 7 bases to trimming and J lost 7 bases, with 13 bases between them. The CDR3 nucleotides are TGTGCCAGCACCCTGCTGGCTGCGACCCAGTACTTC. It yields the protein CASTLLAATQYF.

This clonotype appeared a few times. The rearrangement links TRBV5-6 to TRBJ2-7, with D possibly being TRBD2 (5 bases). Looked up from germline, CDR1 is SGHDT and CDR2 is YYEEEE. Trimming removed 1 base from V and 6 bases from J, with 17 bases in between. The CDR3 is 15 residues long. The CDR3 DNA follows: TGTGCCAGCAGCTTGATCGAACTAGACGGTGTCGAGCAGTACTTC. It is translated as CASSLIELDGVEQYF.

This clonotype has only a few counts. The genes are TRBV4-1 and TRBJ2-7, with 7 bases aligning to TRBD2. CDR1 MGHRA and CDR2 YSYEKL come from the germline V gene. The CDR3 sequence is 14 residues long. With 1 base clipped from V and 2 bases from J, the junction kept 2 bases outside the gene matches. For the CDR3, the DNA is TGCGCCAGCAGCCAAGCTAGCGGTACCTACGAGCAGTACTTC. Amino acids: CASSQASGTYEQYF.